The 26 T cell receptor beta chains given below trace back to one sample, sequenced in a study of CD8+CD57+ T cells in acquired aplastic anemia. The TCR beta profiling, which covered VDJ combination and CDR3 sequence, was carried out using genomic DNA as the template. In TCRdb, the reads were re-called with MiXCR into one record per CDR3 protein. The sample shows hundreds of thousands of distinct CDR3 sequences, about half of them seen only once. Patients chosen for sequencing had shown CD8+CD57+ cell expansion by flow cytometry. Sequencing used sorted CD4+, CD8+, or CD8+CD57+ T cells (not recorded which) from PBMCs. These receptors all come from a human donor with aplastic anemia.

This chain links TRBV7-9 with TRBJ1-4; 9 bases match TRBD1. The J segment lost 7 bases and the V segment lost 4 bases, leaving 7 bases of the junction unmatched. From germline, CDR1 is SEHNR and CDR2 FQNEAQ (reference sequence). CDR3 length: 15 residues. The CDR3 sequence: CASSYDRGNTEKLFF. The CDR3 DNA follows: TGTGCCAGCAGCTACGACAGGGGGAACACTGAAAAACTGTTTTTT. Complete variable domain (other parts from reference TRBV7-9 and TRBJ1-4): DTGVSQNPRHKITKRGQNVTFRCDPISEHNRLYWYRQTLGQGPEFLTYFQNEAQLEKSRLLSDRFSAERPKGSFSTLEIQRTEQGDSAMYLCASSYDRGNTEKLFFGSGTQLSVL.

The gene calls are TRBV20-1 and TRBJ2-7, with a possible D match to TRBD2 (5 bases). The CDR3 runs to 10 residues. Per the germline V gene, CDR1 is DFQATT and CDR2 is SNEGSKA (reference sequence). The V end lost 6 bases, the J end lost 6 bases, and 9 bases lay between the germline ends. The CDR3 sequence is CSASGGEQYF. CDR3 sequence (DNA): TGCAGTGCATCTGGAGGCGAGCAGTACTTC.

The rearrangement uses TRBV24-1 and TRBJ1-4; D gene ambiguous. The CDR3 runs to 9 residues. The V gene's germline CDR1 is KGHDR and CDR2 SFDVKD. The CDR3 protein is CATNEKLFF. As DNA, the CDR3 is TGTGCAACTAATGAAAAACTGTTTTTT.

This clonotype was counted ten times or more. The chain recombines TRBV13 with TRBJ1-5; TRBD1 agrees at 10 bases. The trim removed 2 bases at V and 2 bases at J, leaving 3 bases unmatched. From germline, CDR1 is PRHDT and CDR2 FYEKMQ (reference sequence). The CDR3 has 16 amino acids. CDR3 in amino acids: CASSLRGTGGNQPQHF. Written as DNA, the CDR3 is TGTGCCAGCAGCTTAAGGGGGACAGGGGGCAATCAGCCCCAGCATTTT.

J is TRBJ2-2 and V is TRBV2; D not resolved. CDR1 and CDR2 from the germline V gene are SNHLY and FYNNEI. This CDR3 has 12 residues. The V end lost 6 bases, the J end lost 7 bases, and 9 bases lay between the germline ends. In DNA, the CDR3 is TGTGCCAGCAGGGGCAATAGCGGGGAGCTGTTTTTT. It translates to CASRGNSGELFF. The whole variable domain, filled in from reference TRBV2 and TRBJ2-2, reads EPEVTQTPSHQVTQMGQEVILRCVPISNHLYFYWYRQILGQKVEFLVSFYNNEISEKSEIFDDQFSVERPDGSNFTLKIRSTKLEDSAMYFCASRGNSGELFFGEGSRLTVL.

This clonotype was seen at least ten times. The chain couples TRBV2 to TRBJ2-5, with TRBD1 matching over 7 bases. The junction had 4 bases not matched to a gene; V was cut back by 4 bases and J by 5 bases. Germline CDR1 is SNHLY and CDR2 is FYNNEI. This CDR3 spans 13 amino acids. The DNA of the CDR3 is TGTGCCAGCAGTGTCAGGGGGTCGGAGACCCAGTACTTC. It specifies CASSVRGSETQYF.

The V gene is TRBV7-8, the J gene TRBJ1-5; 8 bases map to TRBD1. CDR1 SGHVS and CDR2 FQNEAQ come from the germline V gene. This CDR3 region has 17 residues. V lost 5 bases, J lost 3 bases, and 12 bases stayed unmatched. CDR3 residues: CASSLTSGTGPNQPQHF. Here the CDR3 DNA reads TGTGCCAGCAGCCTCACCTCGGGGACAGGCCCCAATCAGCCCCAGCATTTT.

This clonotype showed up many times. This chain connects TRBV20-1 to TRBJ2-3, with a possible D match to TRBD2 (6 bases). The germline CDR1 and CDR2 sequences are DFQATT and SNEGSKA (reference sequence). V was shortened by 4 bases and J by 2 bases, with 16 bases between the two germline ends. The length of the CDR3 is 15 residues. The chain's CDR3 is CSATSTSRHTDTQYF. The DNA for the CDR3 is TGCAGTGCTACATCGACTAGTCGGCACACAGATACGCAGTATTTT.

This clonotype has at least ten counts. The CDR3 region is CASSLGGRGGEQFF. Written as DNA, the CDR3 is TGTGCCAGCAGCTTAGGGGGTAGAGGGGGTGAGCAGTTCTTC. V gene TRBV11-3 combines with J gene TRBJ2-1; D perhaps matches TRBD1 (6 bases). V lost 1 base and J lost 9, with 13 bases in between. CDR1 and CDR2 (germline): SGHNT, YENEEA. The length of the CDR3 is 14 residues.

The chain couples TRBV20-1 to TRBJ2-5; 7 nucleotides line up with TRBD1. The CDR3 runs to 15 residues. CDR1 is DFQATT, CDR2 SNEGSKA, per germline (reference sequence). V shed 3 bases, J shed 2 bases, and the junction held 9 bases outside the gene matches. CDR3 sequence (DNA): TGCAGTGCTAGGGATTCCGGGACAGTACAAGAGACCCAGTACTTC. It yields the protein CSARDSGTVQETQYF.

This sequence joins TRBV19 and TRBJ1-4; TRBD1 might be the D (6 bases). CDR3 length: 14 amino acids. CDR1 is LNHDA and CDR2 is SQIVND in the germline V gene (reference sequence). With 5 bases removed from V and 8 bases from J, the gap between germline ends came to 15 bases. As DNA, the CDR3 is TGTGCCAGTAGTCAACAGGGAATAGGAGAAAAACTGTTTTTT. Protein: CASSQQGIGEKLFF.

The rearrangement joins TRBV24-1 to TRBJ1-2; 7 bases align to TRBD1. Germline trimming cut 9 bases from V and 2 bases from J; bases unmatched to any gene: 5. The CDR3 has 13 amino acids. CDR1 is KGHDR and CDR2 is SFDVKD in the germline V gene. The CDR3 nucleotides read TGTGCCACCCCAGGGGGGGGGAACTATGGCTACACCTTC. Protein sequence: CATPGGGNYGYTF.

The genes are TRBV20-1 and TRBJ1-2; TRBD1 matches at 9 bases. There are 12 residues in the CDR3. V lost 5 bases and J lost 3; bases outside the gene matches: 1. Germline values: CDR1 DFQATT, CDR2 SNEGSKA (reference sequence). The CDR3 loop is CSARDRDYGYTF. As DNA, the CDR3 is TGCAGTGCTCGGGACAGGGACTATGGCTACACCTTC.

About this clonotype itself: The junction does not match germline at one end; this may be a read error. This chain connects TRBV24-1 to TRBJ1-2, with 8 nucleotides matching TRBD1. CDR1 is KGHDR, CDR2 SFDVKD, per germline. The CDR3 runs 15 residues. This CDR3 reads CATSDRTGLNYGCTF. The CDR3 bases are TGTGCCACCAGTGATAGGACAGGGTTAAACTATGGCTGCACCTTC.

This chain joins TRBV2 and TRBJ1-2; maybe TRBD1 (6 bases). Germline values: CDR1 SNHLY, CDR2 FYNNEI. The CDR3 loop spans 12 amino acids. Trimming removed 7 bases at V and 6 bases at J, with 12 bases between. The CDR3 region has the DNA TGTGCCAGCAAACAGGGTACGGATGGCTACACCTTC. Translation: CASKQGTDGYTF.

This clonotype was counted ten times or more. CDR3: CSAGTGDEQYF. DNA for the CDR3: TGCAGTGCTGGGACAGGGGACGAGCAGTACTTC. The chain employs TRBV20-1 and TRBJ2-7; the match to TRBD1 covers 10 bases. Per germline, CDR1 DFQATT and CDR2 SNEGSKA (reference sequence). The V gene end was trimmed by 5 bases and the J gene end by 5 bases; junction bases not matched to a gene: 0. This CDR3 spans 11 amino acids.

The chain uses TRBV7-2 and TRBJ2-1; the match to TRBD2 covers 9 bases. The V and J ends lost 2 bases and 12 bases, in that order; junction bases with no gene match: 11. This CDR3 has 15 residues. The germline V gene encodes CDR1 SGHTA and CDR2 FQGNSA. The CDR3 bases are TGTGCCAGCAGCTTAATGGCGGGGGGGCGTGATACGCAGTTCTTC. Its translation is CASSLMAGGRDTQFF.

Concerning this clonotype itself: This sequence may be a read error, since a much larger clone differs from it by one base. The chain combines TRBV6-6 with TRBJ1-5, with 9 bases identical to TRBD1. The CDR3 is 14 amino acids. The V gene's germline CDR1 is MNHNY and CDR2 SVGAGI (reference sequence). The CDR3 is CAGSPGQGSQPQHF. For the CDR3, the DNA is TGTGCCGGCAGCCCCGGACAGGGGAGTCAGCCCCAGCATTTT.

The rearrangement uses TRBV15 and TRBJ2-3, with D perhaps matching TRBD1 or TRBD2 (5 bases each). The CDR3 contains 15 residues. V dropped 0 bases and J dropped 1 base, with 8 bases sitting between them. Germline CDR1 and CDR2: LNHNV and YYDKDF (reference sequence). CDR3 in DNA: TGTGCCACCAGCAGAGACCGGGGCGGCACAGATACGCAGTATTTT. It codes for CATSRDRGGTDTQYF.

The chain recombines TRBV20-1 with TRBJ1-6; 10 nucleotides align to TRBD1. Germline CDR1 is DFQATT and CDR2 is SNEGSKA (reference sequence). The CDR3 is 15 residues long. V lost 0 bases to trimming and J lost 11 bases; unmatched junction nucleotides: 7. CDR3 coding DNA: TGCAGTGCTAGAGATTCGGGACAGGGGAAACCACCCCTCCACTTT. Translated: CSARDSGQGKPPLHF.

Regarding this clonotype: A single base separates this from a much larger clone, so it may be a read error. This sequence joins TRBV10-3 and TRBJ1-1, with D possibly being TRBD1 (5 bases). Between the trimmed V and J ends, which lost 10 bases and 4 bases, there was a span of 19 bases. Germline assignment: CDR1 ENHRY and CDR2 SYGVKD. CDR3 length equals 14 residues. CDR3 sequence: CASSSLSDSTEAFF. Written as DNA, the CDR3 is TGTGCCAGCAGCTCTCTGAGTGACAGCACTGAAGCTTTCTTT.

This clonotype was found a few times. The genes are TRBV19 and TRBJ2-7, with 10 bases lining up with TRBD1. V lost 5 bases to trimming and J lost 2 bases; unmatched junction nucleotides: 6. The CDR3 loop spans 15 amino acids. CDR1 is LNHDA, CDR2 SQIVND, per germline (reference sequence). Written as DNA, the CDR3 is TGTGCCAGTAGTTCCGGGACAGGGGCTGCCTACGAGCAGTACTTC. Amino acid sequence: CASSSGTGAAYEQYF. The full variable domain, its missing parts supplied by reference TRBV19 and TRBJ2-7, is DGGITQSPKYLFRKEGQNVTLSCEQNLNHDAMYWYRQDPGQGLRLIYYSQIVNDFQKGDIAEGYSVSREKKESFPLTVTSAQKNPTAFYLCASSSGTGAAYEQYFGPGTRLTVT.

V is TRBV12-3 or TRBV12-4 and J is TRBJ1-1; D is possibly TRBD1 (5 bases). V lost 4 bases and J 1 base, leaving 13 bases between the germline ends. This CDR3 is 15 amino acids long. The DNA for the CDR3 is TGTGCCAGCAGTTATGGGACTACCCCGAACACTGAAGCTTTCTTT. Translating gives CASSYGTTPNTEAFF.

In this sample, this clonotype turned up a few times. The J gene is TRBJ2-6, the V gene TRBV28, with D tentatively TRBD1 or TRBD2 (5 bases each). The germline V and J ends were trimmed by 1 base and 4 bases, with 20 bases remaining between them. The CDR3 is 19 amino acids. The germline V gene has CDR1 MDHEN and CDR2 SYDVKM. DNA for the CDR3: TGTGCCAGCAGTTTATATACAAGCGAGGGGTGGAACGGGGCCAACGTCCTGACTTTC. Protein sequence: CASSLYTSEGWNGANVLTF.

The genes are TRBV18 and TRBJ1-1, with D uncertain. Trimming stripped 3 bases from V and 8 bases from J, with 19 bases between. The germline gives CDR1 KGHSH, CDR2 LQKENI. This CDR3 has 15 residues. The CDR3 nucleotides read TGTGCCAGCTCACCGACCGGGATAACCCAGGCCGAAGCTTTCTTT. This sequence encodes CASSPTGITQAEAFF.

This clonotype was detected ten times or more. The chain joins TRBV24-1 to TRBJ1-5; the match to TRBD1 covers 7 bases. This CDR3 spans 16 amino acids. The J segment lost 4 bases and the V segment lost 8 bases, leaving 13 bases of the junction unmatched. Germline CDR1 is KGHDR and CDR2 is SFDVKD. As DNA, the CDR3 is TGTGCCACCACCCGTAAGCGGGACAGTGGTAATCAGCCCCAGCATTTT. Its protein is CATTRKRDSGNQPQHF.